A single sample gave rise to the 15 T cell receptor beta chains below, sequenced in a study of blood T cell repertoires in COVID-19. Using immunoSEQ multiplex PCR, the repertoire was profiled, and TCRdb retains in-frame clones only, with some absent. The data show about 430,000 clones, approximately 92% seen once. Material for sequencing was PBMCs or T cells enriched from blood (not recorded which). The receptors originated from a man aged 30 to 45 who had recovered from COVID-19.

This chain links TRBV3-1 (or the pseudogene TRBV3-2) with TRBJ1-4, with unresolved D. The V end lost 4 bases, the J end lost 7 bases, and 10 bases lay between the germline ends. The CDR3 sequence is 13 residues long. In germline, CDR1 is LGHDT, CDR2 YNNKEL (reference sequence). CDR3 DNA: TGTGCCAGCAGCCTGGAGGGTGGTGAAAAACTGTTTTTT. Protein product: CASSLEGGEKLFF.

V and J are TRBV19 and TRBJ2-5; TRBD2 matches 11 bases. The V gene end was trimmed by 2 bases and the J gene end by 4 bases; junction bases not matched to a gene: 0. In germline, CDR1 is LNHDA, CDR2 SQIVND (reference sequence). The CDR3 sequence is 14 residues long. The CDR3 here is CASSILAGGETQYF. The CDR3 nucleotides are TGTGCCAGTAGTATACTAGCGGGAGGAGAGACCCAGTACTTC. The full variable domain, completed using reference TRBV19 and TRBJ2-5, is DGGITQSPKYLFRKEGQNVTLSCEQNLNHDAMYWYRQDPGQGLRLIYYSQIVNDFQKGDIAEGYSVSREKKESFPLTVTSAQKNPTAFYLCASSILAGGETQYFGPGTRLLVL.

CDR3 DNA: TGTGCCAGCTCAAGAACAGAGCACAATGAGCAGTTCTTC. Protein product: CASSRTEHNEQFF. The V call is TRBV18, the J call TRBJ2-1; D is unresolved. Germline V gene lookup returns CDR1 KGHSH and CDR2 LQKENI. The CDR3 is 13 residues long. V lost 5 bases and J 5 bases, leaving 10 bases between the germline ends.

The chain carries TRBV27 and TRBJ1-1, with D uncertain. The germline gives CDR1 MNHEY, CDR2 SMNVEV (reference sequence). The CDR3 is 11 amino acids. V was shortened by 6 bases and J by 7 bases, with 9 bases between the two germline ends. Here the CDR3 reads CASRRANEAFF. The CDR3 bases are TGTGCCAGCAGGAGGGCCAATGAAGCTTTCTTT.

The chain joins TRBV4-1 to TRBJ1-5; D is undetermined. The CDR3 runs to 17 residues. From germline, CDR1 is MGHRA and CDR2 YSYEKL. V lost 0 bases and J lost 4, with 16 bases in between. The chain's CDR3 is CASSQDRFGLANQPQHF. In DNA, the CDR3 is TGCGCCAGCAGCCAAGACCGATTCGGGTTAGCAAATCAGCCCCAGCATTTT.

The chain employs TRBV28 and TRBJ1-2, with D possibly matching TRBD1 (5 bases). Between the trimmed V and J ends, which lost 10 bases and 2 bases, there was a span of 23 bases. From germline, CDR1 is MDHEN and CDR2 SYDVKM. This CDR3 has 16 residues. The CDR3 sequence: CATQTPSGRGNYGYTF. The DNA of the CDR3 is TGTGCCACCCAGACCCCCTCGGGACGGGGGAACTATGGCTACACCTTC.

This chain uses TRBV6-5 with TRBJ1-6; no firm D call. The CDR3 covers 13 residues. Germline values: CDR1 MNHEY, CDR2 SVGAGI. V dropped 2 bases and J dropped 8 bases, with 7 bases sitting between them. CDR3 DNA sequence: TGTGCCAGCAGTTACGGCAAATATTCACCCCTCCACTTT. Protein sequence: CASSYGKYSPLHF.

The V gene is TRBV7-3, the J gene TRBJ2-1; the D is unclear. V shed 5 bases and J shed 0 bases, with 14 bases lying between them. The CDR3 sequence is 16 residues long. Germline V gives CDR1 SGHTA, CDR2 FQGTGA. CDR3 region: CASSLDTYNSYNEQFF. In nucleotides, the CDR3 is TGTGCCAGCAGCCTCGACACCTATAACTCCTACAATGAGCAGTTCTTC.

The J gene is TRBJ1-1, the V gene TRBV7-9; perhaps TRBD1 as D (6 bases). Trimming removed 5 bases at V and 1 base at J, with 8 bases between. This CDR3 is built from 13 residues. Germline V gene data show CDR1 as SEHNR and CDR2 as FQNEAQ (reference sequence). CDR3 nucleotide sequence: TGTGCCAGCAGCGGGGACACGAACACTGAAGCTTTCTTT. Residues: CASSGDTNTEAFF.

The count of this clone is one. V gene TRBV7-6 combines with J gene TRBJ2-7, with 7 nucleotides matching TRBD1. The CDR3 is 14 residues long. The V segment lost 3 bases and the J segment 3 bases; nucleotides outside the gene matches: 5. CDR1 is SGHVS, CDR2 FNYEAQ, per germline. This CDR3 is CASSFGTDFYEQYF. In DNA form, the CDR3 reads TGTGCCAGCAGCTTCGGGACAGACTTCTACGAGCAGTACTTC.

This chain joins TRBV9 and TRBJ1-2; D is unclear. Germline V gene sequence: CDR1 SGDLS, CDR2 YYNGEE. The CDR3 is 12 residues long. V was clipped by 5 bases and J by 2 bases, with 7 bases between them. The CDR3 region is CASRQLNYGYTF. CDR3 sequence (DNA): TGTGCCAGCAGACAGTTAAACTATGGCTACACCTTC.

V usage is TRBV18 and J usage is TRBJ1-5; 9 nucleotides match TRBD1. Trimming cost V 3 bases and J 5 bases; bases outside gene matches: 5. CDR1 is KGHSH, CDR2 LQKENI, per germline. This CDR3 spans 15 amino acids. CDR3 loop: CASSPWTGADQPQHF. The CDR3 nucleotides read TGTGCCAGCTCACCCTGGACAGGGGCGGATCAGCCCCAGCATTTT.

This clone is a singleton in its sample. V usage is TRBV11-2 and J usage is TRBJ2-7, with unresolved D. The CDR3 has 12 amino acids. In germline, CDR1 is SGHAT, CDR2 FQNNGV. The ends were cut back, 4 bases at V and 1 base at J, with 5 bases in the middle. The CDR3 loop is CASSSQSYEQYF. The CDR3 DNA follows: TGTGCCAGCAGCTCCCAATCCTACGAGCAGTACTTC.

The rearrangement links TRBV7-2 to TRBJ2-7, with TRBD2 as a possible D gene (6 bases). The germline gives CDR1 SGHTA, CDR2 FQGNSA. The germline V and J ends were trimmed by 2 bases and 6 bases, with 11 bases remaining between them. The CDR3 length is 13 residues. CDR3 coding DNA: TGTGCCAGCAGCTTAAACGGGGGTTCCGAGCAGTACTTC. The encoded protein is CASSLNGGSEQYF.

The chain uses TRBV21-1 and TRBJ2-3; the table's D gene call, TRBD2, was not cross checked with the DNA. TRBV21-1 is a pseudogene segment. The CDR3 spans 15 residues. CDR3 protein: CASSKEWRGNDTQYF. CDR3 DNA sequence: TGTGCCAGCAGCAAAGAATGGCGGGGTAACGATACGCAGTATTTT.